This T cell receptor beta chain was obtained from a study of cytomegalovirus exposure and HLA in healthy donors. Whole-study results and caveats: Segments of the TCR beta V type were, in most cases, productive about 90% or about 30% of the time in an earlier analysis.

As regards this clone: Its specificity is unknown. A read error may account for a junction end that differs from germline.

The study ran its PCR with 60 Vbeta and 13 Jbeta primers. Profiled with immunoSEQ multiplex PCR; TCRdb holds only in-frame clones, not every one. The sample gives 150,000 or so clones, 74% of which show up once; roughly 4.5% is in the top ten. Sequenced sample: PBMCs. This sequence originates from a man aged 18 to 30 in good health and CMV-seropositive.

In DNA, the CDR3 is TGTTCCAGCAGCGAAAGGAGTAACACTGAAGCTTTCTTT. It translates to CSSSERSNTEAFF. V usage is TRBV7-9 and J usage is TRBJ1-1, with D hard to call. Germline loops: CDR1 SEHNR, CDR2 FQNEAQ (reference sequence). The length of the CDR3 is 13 residues.